These 4 T cell receptor beta chains share one sample of origin, sequenced in a study of shared clonotypes between healthy human individuals. Sequencing was performed with immunoSEQ multiplex PCR; in TCRdb, only in-frame clones are kept and a portion is missing. This sample has 2 million to 2.5 million clones, with under 95% found just once. The sample was naive CD4+ T cells from PBMCs. Subset in this sample: CD45RA+ positively selected. These receptors all stem from a man younger than 30 in good health. Some clones in this sample may be carry-over from other donors' samples.

In this sample, this clone turned up once. The chain uses TRBV29-1 and TRBJ2-5; the D gene is possibly TRBD1 (6 bases). The CDR3 loop spans 13 amino acids. Trimming stripped 5 bases from V and 5 bases from J, with 15 bases between. Germline V CDR1 and CDR2: SQVTM, ANQGSEA. The CDR3 is CSVLVVQGETQYF. In DNA, the CDR3 is TGCAGCGTTTTAGTAGTACAGGGTGAGACCCAGTACTTC.

The V and J genes are TRBV5-6 and TRBJ2-7; 7 bases map to TRBD2. The CDR3 has 15 amino acids. CDR1 and CDR2 (germline): SGHDT, YYEEEE. After removal of 0 bases from V and 6 bases from J, the junction contained 9 bases not matched to a gene. CDR3 in amino acids: CASSLGWGTITEQYF. The CDR3 nucleotides read TGTGCCAGCAGCTTGGGGTGGGGGACTATAACCGAGCAGTACTTC. The full variable domain, with the rest looked up from reference TRBV5-6 and TRBJ2-7, is DAGVTQSPTHLIKTRGQQVTLRCSPKSGHDTVSWYQQALGQGPQFIFQYYEEEERQRGNFPDRFSGHQFPNYSSELNVNALLLGDSALYLCASSLGWGTITEQYFGPGTRLTVT.

Comment on this clone: The sample holds other DNA sequences that translate to the same CDR3. CDR3 protein: CASSVGRRTEAFF. CDR3 in DNA: TGTGCCAGCAGCGTAGGGCGGAGAACTGAAGCTTTCTTT. The rearrangement joins TRBV9 to TRBJ1-1; D ambiguous. V lost 0 bases and J 5 bases, leaving 8 bases between the germline ends. The CDR3 extends over 13 amino acids. Germline V CDR1 and CDR2: SGDLS, YYNGEE.

CDR3 protein: CASSSTPVGELFF. The CDR3 DNA reads as TGTGCCAGCAGTTCTACACCGGTCGGGGAGCTGTTTTTT. The chain links TRBV28 to TRBJ2-2; D call uncertain. The CDR3 contains 13 residues. Germline CDR1 reads MDHEN; CDR2 reads SYDVKM. Trimming stripped 4 bases from V and 7 bases from J, with 10 bases between. The entire variable domain, with the rest obtained from reference TRBV28 and TRBJ2-2, is as follows: DVKVTQSSRYLVKRTGEKVFLECVQDMDHENMFWYRQDPGLGLRLIYFSYDVKMKEKGDIPEGYSVSREKKERFSLILESASTNQTSMYLCASSSTPVGELFFGEGSRLTVL.